This record concerns one TCR beta chain sequence. Antigen specificity is unknown. Germline assignment: CDR1 DFQATT and CDR2 SNEGSKA (reference sequence). V dropped 0 bases and J dropped 7 bases, with 19 bases sitting between them. The CDR3 loop spans 16 amino acids. The data were obtained in a study of identical twins. General study points: Whereas memory repertoires showed no such difference, abundant cord blood beta clonotypes carried fewer insertions. Conclusions relied on cross-sectional statistical analysis, not following the same donors.

Template switching (which added a universal primer site) was used, and cDNA carried unique molecular identifiers. One entry per CDR3 protein, called by TCRdb with MiXCR from the 5' RACE reads. Altogether some 460,000 distinct CDR3 sequences are present, 12% to 15% being singletons, with the ten largest covering 0.5% to 0.65%. The same sample was also studied in work on yellow fever vaccine responses in identical twins.

The sequenced material came from CD4+ T cells sorted from blood. This receptor was identified in a woman under 30 in good health. The chain combines TRBV20-1 with TRBJ2-1; D is perhaps TRBD2 (6 bases). The CDR3 protein is CSARESAGSRKNEQFF. In DNA, the CDR3 is TGCAGTGCTAGAGAATCTGCGGGGAGTCGGAAGAATGAGCAGTTCTTC.